These T cell receptor beta chains were read from a single sample in a study of blood T cells in healthy people across ages. TCRdb reprocessed the 5' RACE reads via MiXCR and lists one record per CDR3 protein. Of about 760,000 distinct CDR3 sequences listed, around 50% were seen once; the top ten hold 20% to 30%. The specimen sequenced was blood. The receptors shown here come from a man in his forties or fifties in good health. CDR3s include the opening cysteine and the closing phenylalanine or tryptophan. The D gene is left open where the match is weak. The size of a clone is reported for some rows only, either as once, few or many, or as a class for expanded clones.

d_call: TRBD1
clone_size: -
j_call: TRBJ2-5
cdr3_length: 16
v_call: TRBV28
cdr3_nt: TGTGCCAGCAGTTGGGGACAGGGGAAGGGACAAGAGACCCAGTACTTC
cdr3_aa: CASSWGQGKGQETQYF

d_call: TRBD1
clone_size: many
j_call: TRBJ2-2
cdr3_length: 14
v_call: TRBV11-3
cdr3_nt: TGTGCCAGCAGCCCAGACAGGGGGCTGGGGGAGCTGTTTTTT
cdr3_aa: CASSPDRGLGELFF

d_call: -
clone_size: -
j_call: TRBJ2-1
cdr3_length: 17
v_call: TRBV7-6
cdr3_nt: TGTGCCAGCAGCTTATACAGCCCCGCCAGCACTTACAATGAGCAGTTCTTC
cdr3_aa: CASSLYSPASTYNEQFF

d_call: -
clone_size: few
j_call: TRBJ2-7
cdr3_length: 13
v_call: TRBV20-1
cdr3_nt: TGCAGTGCTAGACAGGGGCCATCCTACGAGCAGTACTTC
cdr3_aa: CSARQGPSYEQYF

d_call: -
clone_size: few
j_call: TRBJ2-6
cdr3_length: 13
v_call: TRBV11-2
cdr3_nt: TGTGCCAGCCAGGGGAGTGGGGCCAACGTCCTGACTTTC
cdr3_aa: CASQGSGANVLTF

d_call: -
clone_size: -
j_call: TRBJ2-5
cdr3_length: 15
v_call: TRBV5-1
cdr3_nt: TGCGCCAGCAGCTTGGAGGTCAGAGGGTTAGAGACCCAGTACTTC
cdr3_aa: CASSLEVRGLETQYF

d_call: -
clone_size: -
j_call: TRBJ2-5
cdr3_length: 17
v_call: TRBV3-1
cdr3_nt: TGTGCCAGCAGCCAAGTCACCTTATTGGACAGAGGGGAGACCCAGTACTTC
cdr3_aa: CASSQVTLLDRGETQYF

d_call: -
clone_size: -
j_call: TRBJ2-5
cdr3_length: 15
v_call: TRBV4-1
cdr3_nt: TGCGCCAGCAGCCAAGAGGGCGTCAGGACGGAGACCCAGTACTTC
cdr3_aa: CASSQEGVRTETQYF

d_call: TRBD1
clone_size: few
j_call: TRBJ2-3
cdr3_length: 16
v_call: TRBV28
cdr3_nt: TGTGCCAGCAGTAGCGGGACAGGGGAGACGACAGATACGCAGTATTTT
cdr3_aa: CASSSGTGETTDTQYF

d_call: -
clone_size: -
j_call: TRBJ1-5
cdr3_length: 15
v_call: TRBV20-1
cdr3_nt: TGCAGTGCTAGTAGCCAGATTTATGGCAATCAGCCCCAGCATTTT
cdr3_aa: CSASSQIYGNQPQHF

d_call: TRBD1
clone_size: -
j_call: TRBJ2-1
cdr3_length: 11
v_call: TRBV3-1
cdr3_nt: TGTGCCAGCAGCCGGGACAGGGAAGAGTTCTTC
cdr3_aa: CASSRDREEFF

d_call: -
clone_size: few
j_call: TRBJ2-7
cdr3_length: 13
v_call: TRBV2
cdr3_nt: TGTGCCAGCACTCTAGGGTTGAACAATGAGCAGTACTTC
cdr3_aa: CASTLGLNNEQYF

d_call: -
clone_size: -
j_call: TRBJ2-7
cdr3_length: 14
v_call: TRBV6-1
cdr3_nt: TGTGCCAGCAGTGCCCTCGGGACATCCTACGAGCAGTACTTC
cdr3_aa: CASSALGTSYEQYF

d_call: TRBD2
clone_size: few
j_call: TRBJ2-3
cdr3_length: 18
v_call: TRBV13
cdr3_nt: TGTGCCAGCAGCTCCGGACTAGCGGGAACCCCCGGCACAGATACGCAGTATTTT
cdr3_aa: CASSSGLAGTPGTDTQYF

d_call: TRBD2
clone_size: few
j_call: TRBJ2-3
cdr3_length: 17
v_call: TRBV11-1
cdr3_nt: TGTGCCAGCAGCTTCTACAAAGGACTAGCGGGGAGTGATACGCAGTATTTT
cdr3_aa: CASSFYKGLAGSDTQYF

d_call: TRBD1
clone_size: once
j_call: TRBJ1-5
cdr3_length: 17
v_call: TRBV7-2
cdr3_nt: TGTGCCAGCAGCTTAGCTTCAGGGGGCGGCCCCGATCAGCCCCAGCATTTT
cdr3_aa: CASSLASGGGPDQPQHF

d_call: TRBD1
clone_size: -
j_call: TRBJ2-3
cdr3_length: 18
v_call: TRBV5-1
cdr3_nt: TGCGCCAGCAGCGTGGTTCGGTTTGACAGGGTCGGCACAGATACGCAGTATTTT
cdr3_aa: CASSVVRFDRVGTDTQYF

d_call: -
clone_size: once
j_call: TRBJ1-4
cdr3_length: 13
v_call: TRBV7-9
cdr3_nt: TGTGCCAGCAGCTGGGGGGGTGATGAAAAACTGTTTTTT
cdr3_aa: CASSWGGDEKLFF

d_call: -
clone_size: -
j_call: TRBJ2-1
cdr3_length: 19
v_call: TRBV29-1
cdr3_nt: TGCAGCGTTGCCGCTGGGAACGTCGGGGGGCGCTGGACGTGGGATGAGCAGTTCTTC
cdr3_aa: CSVAAGNVGGRWTWDEQFF

d_call: -
clone_size: -
j_call: TRBJ2-4
cdr3_length: 13
v_call: TRBV20-1
cdr3_nt: TGCAGTGCATTCAGCCTAGCCAAAAACATTCAGTACTTC
cdr3_aa: CSAFSLAKNIQYF

d_call: -
clone_size: -
j_call: TRBJ2-1
cdr3_length: 15
v_call: TRBV5-6
cdr3_nt: TGTGCCAGCAGCCTAAAACGATCGGCCTACAATGAGCAGTTCTTC
cdr3_aa: CASSLKRSAYNEQFF

d_call: -
clone_size: -
j_call: TRBJ2-7
cdr3_length: 14
v_call: TRBV29-1
cdr3_nt: TGCAGCGCTGCCCGAACAACCGGGGGCTACGAGCAGTACTTC
cdr3_aa: CSAARTTGGYEQYF

d_call: -
clone_size: few
j_call: TRBJ2-7
cdr3_length: 15
v_call: TRBV29-1
cdr3_nt: TGCAGCGTCTCCAGTAAACCGGTATTGGGTCCCGAGCAGTACTTC
cdr3_aa: CSVSSKPVLGPEQYF

d_call: TRBD2
clone_size: -
j_call: TRBJ2-7
cdr3_length: 15
v_call: TRBV11-3
cdr3_nt: TGTGCCAGCAGCCCCTCGGCTAGCGGAACCTACGAGCAGTACTTC
cdr3_aa: CASSPSASGTYEQYF

d_call: -
clone_size: few
j_call: TRBJ2-7
cdr3_length: 14
v_call: TRBV4-3
cdr3_nt: TGCGCCAGCAGCCAAGGTCCACGGGTAGGCGAGCAGTACTTC
cdr3_aa: CASSQGPRVGEQYF